This T cell receptor (beta chain) derives from a study of spatial heterogeneity in lung cancer. Study details: Sequenced were any available follow-up PBMC samples, which had been obtained a median of roughly two years after resection. Each distinct TCR and UMI combination averaged more than ten appearances in raw reads.

Described time point: blood at routine non-recurrence follow-up after resection. Researchers sequenced whole RNA taken from tumor, nontumor lung or frozen PBMC without sorting. This clonotype appeared many times. The CDR3 is made up of 15 amino acids. One entry per CDR3 protein, called by TCRdb with MiXCR from the 5' RACE reads. The sample carries about 120,000 distinct CDR3 sequences, under 14% recorded once. The origin of this receptor is a female donor with early-stage non-small cell lung cancer. The sample here was PBMCs, taken at follow-up. The rearrangement joins TRBV21-1 to TRBJ2-7; the table gives TRBD2 as D, unverified against the DNA. TRBV21-1 is a pseudogene segment. CDR3 protein: CASSKMDEPPTEQYV. CDR3 nucleotide sequence: TGTGCCAGCAGCAAAATGGACGAGCCGCCTACCGAGCAGTACGTC.